This TCR beta chain was found in a study of T cells in women clearing cervical HPV infection. Study-level background: Cases' blood sampling followed lesion detection by median around 150 days (90 to 200).

All donors had a single incident cervical HPV16 infection, not prevalent. The CDR3 totals 15 residues. J lost 1 base, V lost 7 bases, and 8 bases had no gene match. On this clone: The read stops 3 residues short of the end of the CDR3; the missing end is completed from the germline J gene.

Assay used: immunoSEQ multiplex PCR; TCRdb lists only in-frame clones, some missing. Recorded for this sample: roughly 18,000 clones. Specimen: blood buffy coat. The gene calls are TRBV12-3 or TRBV12-4 and TRBJ2-7; 9 bases match TRBD2. This sequence was found in a woman between 18 and 75 years old with a cervical HPV16 infection that either progressed to CIN3+ or cleared (not recorded which). The part of the CDR3 DNA that was read is TGTGCCAGCACCCTTAGCGGGGGTACTTCCTACGAG. This codes for CASTLSGGTSYE. The CDR3 in its entirety is CASTLSGGTSYEQYF.